The 32 T cell receptor beta chains below come from one sample, sequenced in a study of spatial heterogeneity in lung cancer. From the 5' RACE reads, TCRdb called clonotypes with MiXCR, one entry per CDR3 protein. The table has 60,000 to 85,000 distinct CDR3 sequences, 8% to 9.5% seen once; the top ten hold approximately 2%. Time point noted: blood at routine non-recurrence follow-up after resection. Sequencing was performed on PBMCs, taken at follow-up. The receptors were sampled from a female donor with early-stage non-small cell lung cancer.

This clonotype has only a few counts. The rearrangement links TRBV12-3 or TRBV12-4 to TRBJ1-5; D possibly corresponds to TRBD1 (5 bases). The CDR3 contains 15 residues. V lost 4 bases and J lost 5, with 15 bases in between. CDR3 in amino acids: CASSSLGTGDQPQHF. DNA for the CDR3: TGTGCCAGCAGTTCCCTCGGGACTGGGGATCAGCCCCAGCATTTT.

This clonotype is medium-sized by share. V is TRBV19 and J is TRBJ2-1; tentatively, D is TRBD1 (6 bases). V was trimmed by 5 bases and J by 8 bases, leaving 16 bases between them. CDR3 length: 14 residues. Per germline, CDR1 LNHDA and CDR2 SQIVND (reference sequence). This chain's CDR3 is CASSGGSGSDEQFF. In nucleotides, the CDR3 is TGTGCCAGTAGTGGGGGCTCGGGCAGCGATGAGCAGTTCTTC.

The table lists this clonotype with many counts. This rearrangement joins TRBV28 to TRBJ2-2; the D gene is possibly TRBD1 (6 bases). The V end lost 5 bases, the J end lost 4 bases, and 11 bases lay between the germline ends. The CDR3 is 14 residues long. Germline V gene data show CDR1 as MDHEN and CDR2 as SYDVKM. This chain's CDR3 is CASSTPGVTGELFF. In DNA form, the CDR3 reads TGTGCCAGCAGTACGCCAGGGGTCACCGGGGAGCTGTTTTTT.

This chain connects TRBV7-9 to TRBJ1-5, with D maybe TRBD1 (5 bases). Trimming cost V 2 bases and J 3 bases, with 8 bases left between them. The CDR3 spans 14 residues. Germline assignment: CDR1 SEHNR and CDR2 FQNEAQ (reference sequence). The CDR3 reads CASSLTGDNQPQHF. CDR3 nucleotide sequence: TGTGCCAGCAGCTTAACAGGTGACAATCAGCCCCAGCATTTT.

Many counts were recorded for this clonotype. The chain uses TRBV19 and TRBJ2-2; no clear D. The V gene lost 6 bases and the J gene lost 1 base, with 12 bases spanning the gap. The CDR3 runs to 15 residues. Germline values: CDR1 LNHDA, CDR2 SQIVND (reference sequence). CDR3 DNA sequence: TGTGCCAGTAGGGCGCTTACCTTGAACACCGGGGAGCTGTTTTTT. Residues: CASRALTLNTGELFF. The full variable domain, its missing parts supplied by reference TRBV19 and TRBJ2-2, is DGGITQSPKYLFRKEGQNVTLSCEQNLNHDAMYWYRQDPGQGLRLIYYSQIVNDFQKGDIAEGYSVSREKKESFPLTVTSAQKNPTAFYLCASRALTLNTGELFFGEGSRLTVL.

This clonotype was counted ten times or more. This rearrangement joins TRBV2 to TRBJ2-3; D is uncertain. The germline V and J ends were trimmed by 7 bases and 3 bases, with 11 bases remaining between them. CDR1 is SNHLY and CDR2 is FYNNEI in the germline V gene. This CDR3 spans 13 amino acids. The DNA for the CDR3 is TGTGCCAGCAATAGCCCCCGGACAGATACGCAGTATTTT. As protein: CASNSPRTDTQYF.

The sample holds many counts of this clonotype. The chain employs TRBV18 and TRBJ2-2; D may be TRBD2 (5 bases). Germline assignment: CDR1 KGHSH and CDR2 LQKENI. V was clipped by 1 base and J by 7 bases, with 7 bases between them. The CDR3 contains 13 residues. CDR3 bases: TGTGCCAGCTCACCACGGGGAGACGGGGAGCTGTTTTTT. Protein sequence: CASSPRGDGELFF.

This clonotype was found many times. This sequence joins TRBV5-1 and TRBJ2-3; D ambiguous. This CDR3 is built from 12 residues. Trimming left V 1 base short and J 4 bases short, with 4 bases between. Germline V gene sequence: CDR1 SGHRS, CDR2 YFSETQ. The CDR3 here is CASSLFPDTQYF. The CDR3, as DNA: TGCGCCAGCAGCTTGTTTCCAGATACGCAGTATTTT.

On this clonotype: The junction does not match germline at one end; this may be a read error. The chain uses TRBV20-1 and TRBJ2-3; D is possibly TRBD1 (5 bases). Germline CDR1 is DFQATT and CDR2 is SNEGSKA (reference sequence). The CDR3 sequence is 13 residues long. CDR3: CRARGRRPDTQYF. CDR3 sequence (DNA): TGCAGGGCTAGGGGCAGGCGCCCGGATACGCAGTATTTT.

This clonotype was counted ten times or more. The chain combines TRBV3-1 with TRBJ2-7; D may be TRBD2 (6 bases). The germline gives CDR1 LGHDT, CDR2 YNNKEL (reference sequence). This CDR3 has 13 amino acids. The ends were cut back, 3 bases at V and 3 bases at J, with 9 bases in the middle. CDR3 sequence reads: CASSHGGLYEQYF. Written as DNA, the CDR3 is TGTGCCAGCAGCCACGGGGGTCTCTACGAGCAGTACTTC.

A few counts support this clonotype. The V and J genes are TRBV12-3 or TRBV12-4 and TRBJ2-1, with a weak D call TRBD2 (6 bases). The CDR3 is 16 residues long. V was shortened by 4 bases and J by 0 bases, with 13 bases between the two germline ends. CDR3 loop: CASSSPLGGSYNEQFF. CDR3 DNA sequence: TGTGCCAGCAGTTCTCCTCTCGGGGGCTCCTACAATGAGCAGTTCTTC.

The table lists this clonotype with many counts. The chain couples TRBV9 to TRBJ2-5; 10 nucleotides agree with TRBD1. The V and J ends lost 2 bases and 5 bases, in that order; junction bases with no gene match: 9. Germline CDR1 reads SGDLS; CDR2 reads YYNGEE. The CDR3 runs 16 residues. The CDR3 sequence is CASSVASRDRGETQYF. CDR3 sequence (DNA): TGTGCCAGCAGCGTTGCAAGTCGGGACAGGGGTGAGACCCAGTACTTC. Based on the CDR3 plus reference TRBV9 and TRBJ2-5, the full variable domain is DSGVTQTPKHLITATGQRVTLRCSPRSGDLSVYWYQQSLDQGLQFLIQYYNGEERAKGNILERFSAQQFPDLHSELNLSSLELGDSALYFCASSVASRDRGETQYFGPGTRLLVL.

There are a few counts of this clonotype. At one end, the junction sequence differs from germline, possibly due to a read error. The chain carries TRBV27 and TRBJ1-2; D remains ambiguous. CDR1 is MNHEY and CDR2 is SMNVEV in the germline V gene (reference sequence). The CDR3 runs to 14 residues. CDR3 sequence reads: CTSFEGSGVDGYTF. CDR3 bases: TGCACCAGCTTCGAAGGGTCAGGAGTTGATGGCTACACCTTC.

There are many counts of this clonotype. The V gene is TRBV18, the J gene TRBJ1-1, with D possibly matching TRBD1 (5 bases). Germline V lookup: CDR1 KGHSH, CDR2 LQKENI. V lost 4 bases to trimming and J lost 2 bases, with 14 bases between them. The CDR3 has 15 residues. The CDR3 DNA sequence: TGTGCCAGCTCACAAGGTGGAGGGGCCAACACTGAAGCTTTCTTT. As protein: CASSQGGGANTEAFF.

The gene calls are TRBV12-5 and TRBJ2-5; maybe TRBD2 (5 bases). V gave up 7 bases and J gave up 2 bases, with 11 bases separating them. The CDR3 is 13 amino acids. Germline CDR1 LGHNT, CDR2 FRNRAP. CDR3 amino acids: CASVGSMQETQYF. The DNA for the CDR3 is TGTGCTAGTGTTGGGAGTATGCAAGAGACCCAGTACTTC.

With regard to this clonotype: A read error may be the cause here, since a much bigger clone is one base away. V is TRBV14 and J is TRBJ1-2; D unclear. Germline CDR1 SGHDN, CDR2 FVKESK. V lost 4 bases and J 4 bases, leaving 16 bases between the germline ends. The CDR3 is made up of 15 amino acids. The CDR3: CASSRIGRFVYGYTF. As DNA, the CDR3 is TGTGCCAGCAGCCGGATAGGGAGGTTTGTCTATGGCTACACCTTC.

The chain employs TRBV5-1 and TRBJ1-4, with TRBD1 identical over 12 bases. Germline V gene data show CDR1 as SGHRS and CDR2 as YFSETQ. This CDR3 is built from 14 residues. After removal of 5 bases from V and 6 bases from J, the junction contained 2 bases not matched to a gene. The CDR3 reads CASRGTGGYEKLFF. The CDR3 DNA reads as TGCGCCAGCAGAGGGACAGGGGGCTATGAAAAACTGTTTTTT. The whole variable domain, filled in from reference TRBV5-1 and TRBJ1-4, reads KAGVTQTPRYLIKTRGQQVTLSCSPISGHRSVSWYQQTPGQGLQFLFEYFSETQRNKGNFPGRFSGRQFSNSRSEMNVSTLELGDSALYLCASRGTGGYEKLFFGSGTQLSVL.

This clonotype was seen at least ten times. V gene TRBV12-3 or TRBV12-4 combines with J gene TRBJ2-7, with 12 bases aligning to TRBD2. V shed 3 bases, J shed 10 bases, and the junction held 7 bases outside the gene matches. The CDR3 has 14 residues. The CDR3 reads CASSFVGTSGHQYF. DNA for the CDR3: TGTGCCAGCAGTTTTGTCGGGACTAGCGGGCATCAGTACTTC.

This clonotype occurred many times. The chain is built from TRBV5-1 and TRBJ2-2; 7 bases are shared with TRBD1. Germline V gene sequence: CDR1 SGHRS, CDR2 YFSETQ. J was trimmed by 6 bases and V by 3 bases; bases with no gene match: 2. This CDR3 spans 13 amino acids. The CDR3: CASSYGQAGELFF. CDR3 in DNA: TGCGCCAGCAGCTACGGACAGGCCGGGGAGCTGTTTTTT.

This clonotype came up many times. The V call is TRBV5-1, the J call TRBJ2-7, with 12 bases fitting TRBD2. The germline CDR1 and CDR2 sequences are SGHRS and YFSETQ. The CDR3 runs to 18 residues. With V trimmed by 4 bases and J by 0 bases, 11 bases remained unmatched. The CDR3 region is CASSKSGTSGRSSYEQYF. The CDR3 coding sequence is TGCGCCAGCAGCAAATCCGGGACTAGCGGGCGTAGCTCCTACGAGCAGTACTTC.

This clonotype has at least ten counts. The CDR3 loop reads CASTLPLNTEAFF. CDR3 coding DNA: TGTGCCAGCACCCTCCCCTTGAACACTGAAGCTTTCTTT. This chain links TRBV28 with TRBJ1-1; D gene ambiguous. The length of the CDR3 is 13 residues. Between the trimmed V and J ends, which lost 7 bases and 0 bases, there was a span of 9 bases. Germline V gene lookup returns CDR1 MDHEN and CDR2 SYDVKM.

This clonotype was seen many times. The chain carries TRBV4-1 and TRBJ2-3; weak D call: TRBD2 (5 bases). The CDR3 is 18 amino acids. Germline values: CDR1 MGHRA, CDR2 YSYEKL. Trimming shortened V by 1 base and J by 2 bases, and 19 bases separated the two germline ends. The CDR3 region is CASSQVLGATFSTDTQYF. In nucleotides, the CDR3 is TGCGCCAGCAGCCAAGTACTGGGAGCGACATTCTCCACAGATACGCAGTATTTT.

In this sample, this clonotype is medium-sized. The chain couples TRBV9 to TRBJ2-2; D remains ambiguous. V was pared by 0 bases and J by 6 bases, with 3 bases between. Germline V lookup: CDR1 SGDLS, CDR2 YYNGEE. This CDR3 is built from 12 residues. The CDR3 is CASSVVSGELFF. CDR3 coding DNA: TGTGCCAGCAGCGTAGTCTCCGGGGAGCTGTTTTTT.

This clonotype has a count of ten or more. The chain has TRBV5-4 and TRBJ2-2, with 7 bases lining up with TRBD1. The CDR3 sequence is 16 residues long. CDR1 is SGHNT, CDR2 YYREEE, per germline (reference sequence). J lost 4 bases, V lost 0 bases, and 6 bases had no gene match. The CDR3: CASSLGTRQGTGELFF. CDR3 DNA: TGTGCCAGCAGCTTGGGGACTCGACAGGGCACCGGGGAGCTGTTTTTT. Drawing the rest from reference TRBV5-4 and TRBJ2-2, the complete variable domain is ETGVTQSPTHLIKTRGQQVTLRCSSQSGHNTVSWYQQALGQGPQFIFQYYREEENGRGNFPPRFSGLQFPNYSSELNVNALELDDSALYLCASSLGTRQGTGELFFGEGSRLTVL.

This clonotype showed up many times. This sequence joins TRBV7-8 and TRBJ1-3, with 8 positions matching TRBD1. Trimming cost V 0 bases and J 4 bases; bases outside gene matches: 5. Germline V gives CDR1 SGHVS, CDR2 FQNEAQ. There are 16 residues in the CDR3. In nucleotides, the CDR3 is TGTGCCAGCAGCTTAGCGGGACAGGTTGGAGGAAACACCATATATTTT. Translating gives CASSLAGQVGGNTIYF.

This clonotype was found many times. V is TRBV28 and J is TRBJ2-7; D unresolved. Trimming took off 7 bases at V and 1 base at J, with 14 bases between the two ends. There are 14 residues in the CDR3. Germline CDR1 and CDR2: MDHEN and SYDVKM. The CDR3 DNA reads as TGTGCCAGCAACTTTCGAAGCAATTCCTACGAGCAGTACTTC. Amino acids: CASNFRSNSYEQYF.

This clonotype was seen many times. The chain is built from TRBV4-2 and TRBJ2-1, with unresolved D. The CDR3 is made up of 13 amino acids. CDR1 LGHNA and CDR2 YNFKEQ come from the germline V gene. Trimming took 2 bases from V and 4 from J, leaving 6 bases between them. In nucleotides, the CDR3 is TGTGCCAGCAGCCAACTTAAGTACAATGAGCAGTTCTTC. Translated, it gives CASSQLKYNEQFF.

This clonotype was counted many times. The chain uses TRBV3-1 and TRBJ2-7; TRBD2 agrees at 7 bases. Germline V gene data show CDR1 as LGHDT and CDR2 as YNNKEL (reference sequence). The CDR3 loop spans 15 amino acids. V shed 1 base, J shed 5 bases, and the junction held 8 bases outside the gene matches. For the CDR3, the DNA is TGTGCCAGCAGCCAAGGCTGGGCTAGCGGTAACGAGCAGTACTTC. It translates to CASSQGWASGNEQYF.

Many counts were recorded for this clonotype. The chain joins TRBV10-3 to TRBJ2-7; 12 bases line up with TRBD2. The CDR3 is 14 amino acids. Germline V lookup: CDR1 ENHRY, CDR2 SYGVKD. V trimming: 11 bases; J trimming: 2 bases; junction bases outside the gene matches: 7. DNA for the CDR3: TGTGCCGTACAAAGGACTAGCGGGGCCTACGAGCAGTACTTC. Its translation is CAVQRTSGAYEQYF.

This sequence joins TRBV27 and TRBJ2-1, with D unresolved. The V end lost 0 bases, the J end lost 7 bases, and 7 bases lay between the germline ends. This CDR3 contains 13 residues. The germline V gene has CDR1 MNHEY and CDR2 SMNVEV (reference sequence). As DNA, the CDR3 is TGTGCCAGCAGTTTATCCGTATGGAATGAGCAGTTCTTC. This gives the protein CASSLSVWNEQFF.

There are many counts of this clonotype. This rearrangement joins TRBV2 to TRBJ1-1; no clear D. Trimming shortened V by 3 bases and J by 7 bases, and 15 bases separated the two germline ends. The germline V gene encodes CDR1 SNHLY and CDR2 FYNNEI. This CDR3 contains 14 residues. The CDR3 nucleotides read TGTGCCAGCAGTGATGGACCGAGAGGGAGTGAAGCTTTCTTT. This translates into CASSDGPRGSEAFF.

This clonotype has a handful of counts. The rearrangement uses TRBV2 and TRBJ2-3, with D maybe TRBD1 (6 bases). Germline V lookup: CDR1 SNHLY, CDR2 FYNNEI. CDR3 length: 14 amino acids. V dropped 8 bases and J dropped 2 bases, with 14 bases sitting between them. This CDR3 reads CASREGVDTDTQYF. CDR3 nucleotides: TGTGCCAGCCGAGAGGGGGTTGACACAGATACGCAGTATTTT.